Sequencing of this T cell receptor beta chain was carried out in a study of blood T cell repertoires in COVID-19. At the level of the study: The samples span acute and convalescent COVID-19 from the United States, Italy and Spain. Sources were T cells, B-cell-depleted T cells, or PBMCs; the material itself was cDNA or gDNA.

J was trimmed by 3 bases and V by 1 base; bases with no gene match: 0. The CDR3 has 13 residues. The germline V gene encodes CDR1 LGHDT and CDR2 YNNKEL (reference sequence). This clone was observed a single time. Other DNA sequences in the sample encode the same CDR3. In the authors' methods: Estimates of nucleated cell counts were drawn from the amplification of reference gene primers. This table comes from immunoSEQ multiplex PCR, and its TCRdb copy is limited to in-frame clones, with some not included. For V, J and clone size, that table is used; D and trimming come from the DNA. Of 250,000 to 300,000 clones listed, 70% to 90% were seen once; the top ten hold about 10%.

Source material: peripheral blood. This TCR was sampled from a woman aged 70-85 years with acute or convalescent COVID-19. The chain joins TRBV3-1 (or the pseudogene TRBV3-2) to TRBJ2-7; 7 bases fit TRBD2. The chain's CDR3 is CASSQGGGYEQYF. DNA of the CDR3: TGTGCCAGCAGCCAAGGGGGGGGCTACGAGCAGTACTTC.